This TCR beta chain was recovered during a study of T cells in localized non-small cell lung cancer. Study conclusions and caveats: Of the tissues analyzed, uninvolved adjacent lung showed maximal T cell clonality, greater than tumor. Investigators sequenced only a single tumor region, leaving heterogeneity possible. The appearance of a median approximately 57 of the top 100 tumor clones was seen in adjacent lung.

In this sample, this clone turned up a few times. Antigen specificity is unknown. Trimming stripped 6 bases from V and 0 bases from J, with 12 bases between. The CDR3 runs to 14 residues. CDR1 and CDR2 (germline): MDHEN, SYDVKM. Sequenced by immunoSEQ multiplex PCR; TCRdb stores in-frame clones only, minus some. This table has around 3,100 clones, roughly 27% appearing once. The clonotype comes from a female donor older than 55 with stage I lung adenocarcinoma. The sample consisted of lung tumor tissue, taken before any cancer treatment. The V call is TRBV28, the J call TRBJ2-7, with a tentative D call TRBD1 (5 bases). CDR3 sequence reads: CASSPGQASYEQYF. DNA of the CDR3: TGTGCCAGCAGCCCAGGGCAGGCCTCCTACGAGCAGTACTTC.